In this sample, the clone carrying this TCR beta chain turned up many times. Its antigen is not known. Trimming pared 5 bases from V and 0 bases from J, leaving 10 bases between. Germline V gene sequence: CDR1 MNHEY, CDR2 SMNVEV (reference sequence). This CDR3 is 14 amino acids long. Time point specified: newly diagnosed GD, antithyroid drugs for less than 3 months. Generation of the TCR library employed RNA extracted from PBMCs. HTBI primers from iRepertoire and Arm-PCR of CDR3 regions yielded the TCR beta libraries. TCRdb re-analysed the multiplex PCR reads in MiXCR, keeping a single row per CDR3 protein. This table has roughly 420,000 distinct CDR3 sequences, about 15% appearing once. The sample belongs to a study of regulatory T cells in long-lasting Graves disease. Whole-study findings and limits: Persistent-disease Graves' patients showed less TCR diversity than new cases.

These data also featured in a second study, about T cells in Graves' hyperthyroidism and ophthalmopathy. Per that study: Most clonotypes that expanded in the thyroid above 0.001 also showed up in blood.

The specimen was peripheral blood mononuclear cells (PBMCs), collected at new diagnosis, from a patient treated with antithyroid drugs. The sequence was obtained from a woman in her 30s with Graves disease. The rearrangement joins TRBV27 to TRBJ1-1; no firm D call. The DNA for the CDR3 is TGTGCCAGCAGTAGTCGTGAGATGAACACTGAAGCTTTCTTT. Its translation: CASSSREMNTEAFF.